A selection of T cell receptor beta chains follows, all from one sample in a study of control samples from healthy donors and cancer patients. Repertoires were generated with immunoSEQ multiplex PCR, while TCRdb's copy carries only in-frame clones and drops some. This sample has around 84,000 clones, with more than 65% found just once. The sequenced sample consisted of PBMCs. The receptors were gathered from a man in his 60s with head and neck cancer. Both conserved end residues are part of each CDR3. The D gene is left open where the match is weak. Only some rows state a clone size, as once, few, many or a class for expanded clones.

j_call v_call d_call clone_size cdr3_aa cdr3_nt
TRBJ2-5 TRBV5-1 - - CASSLGEETQYF TGCGCCAGCAGCTTAGGGGAAGAGACCCAGTACTTC
TRBJ1-3 TRBV9 TRBD1 - CASSVGQGGVNTIYF TGTGCCAGCAGCGTAGGGCAGGGGGGAGTAAACACCATATATTTT
TRBJ1-5 TRBV27 TRBD1 - CASSLSGTGPSRGNQPQHF TGTGCCAGCAGTTTGTCCGGGACAGGGCCTTCAAGGGGCAATCAGCCCCAGCATTTT
TRBJ2-1 TRBV10-1 - few CASSPGTRSSYNEQFF TGCGCCAGCAGTCCCGGGACACGGAGCTCCTACAATGAGCAGTTCTTC
TRBJ1-5 TRBV7-5 - few CVRTNLAGQRIISNQPQHF TGTGTCAGAACCAACCTAGCAGGACAGAGAATTATTAGCAATCAGCCCCAGCATTTT
TRBJ2-1 TRBV3-1/TRBV3-2 - - CASSQDHSRHNEQFF TGTGCCAGCAGCCAAGACCACAGCAGACACAATGAGCAGTTCTTC
TRBJ2-2 TRBV6-4 - many CASSEGWGSITGELFF TGTGCCAGCAGTGAAGGTTGGGGGAGCATCACCGGGGAGCTGTTTTTT
TRBJ1-1 TRBV11-2 - - CASSLWDTEAFF TGTGCCAGCAGCTTGTGGGACACTGAAGCTTTCTTT
TRBJ2-2 TRBV28 TRBD1 - CASTTGGTGELFF TGTGCCAGCACCACAGGGGGCACCGGGGAGCTGTTTTTT
TRBJ2-3 TRBV4-2 TRBD2 - CASSQGGGLSTDTQYF TGTGCCAGCAGCCAAGGGGGGGGGTTGAGCACAGATACGCAGTATTTT
TRBJ2-1 TRBV7-8 TRBD2 - CASSPNSGRAHNEQFF TGTGCCAGCAGCCCTAATAGCGGGAGGGCCCACAATGAGCAGTTCTTC
TRBJ1-4 TRBV15 - few CATSRDLWVVATTNEKLFF TGTGCCACCAGCAGAGATCTTTGGGTTGTGGCAACAACTAATGAAAAACTGTTTTTT
TRBJ2-5 TRBV6-5 TRBD1 once CASSPGTGYRETQYF TGTGCCAGCAGCCCCGGGACAGGGTATCGAGAGACCCAGTACTTC
TRBJ2-7 TRBV3-1/TRBV3-2 - - CASSPMDRIGYEQYF TGTGCCAGCAGCCCTATGGACCGGATCGGCTACGAGCAGTACTTC
TRBJ2-3 TRBV6-5 - - CASTLRGTDTQYF TGTGCCAGCACCCTCAGGGGCACAGATACGCAGTATTTT
TRBJ2-2 TRBV24-1 - - CATSDDRGGRSGELFF TGTGCCACCAGTGATGACAGAGGAGGGCGGTCCGGGGAGCTGTTTTTT
TRBJ1-4 TRBV29-1 - - CSVAASWEANEKLFF TGCAGCGTCGCCGCCTCCTGGGAGGCTAATGAAAAACTGTTTTTT
TRBJ2-7 TRBV29-1 TRBD2 - CSVGDYTTYEQYF TGCAGCGTTGGGGACTATACCACCTACGAGCAGTACTTC
TRBJ1-1 TRBV6-5 - - CASSYSIIGDTEAFF TGTGCCAGCAGTTACTCGATAATAGGGGACACTGAAGCTTTCTTT
TRBJ2-7 TRBV27 TRBD1 - CASSPGTVYEQYF TGTGCCAGCAGCCCCGGGACAGTCTACGAGCAGTACTTC
TRBJ2-2 TRBV5-1 - - CASSLQGSTGELFF TGCGCCAGCAGCTTACAGGGATCTACCGGGGAGCTGTTTTTT
TRBJ1-1 TRBV12-3/TRBV12-4 TRBD1 - CASRGQVNTEAFF TGTGCCAGCAGGGGACAGGTTAACACTGAAGCTTTCTTT
TRBJ2-5 TRBV7-9 TRBD1 - CASSLTGVETQYF TGTGCCAGCAGCTTGACAGGGGTGGAGACCCAGTACTTC
TRBJ1-1 TRBV5-1 - - CASSLWGGTEAFF TGCGCCAGCAGCTTGTGGGGCGGCACTGAAGCTTTCTTT
TRBJ2-1 TRBV5-1 TRBD2 - CASSLGLAGASTNEQFF TGCGCCAGCAGCCTTGGACTAGCGGGAGCGAGTACAAATGAGCAGTTCTTC
TRBJ2-3 TRBV6-6 TRBD1 - CASSPRGTDTQYF TGTGCCAGCAGTCCCCGAGGGACAGATACACAGTATTTT
TRBJ2-3 TRBV13 TRBD2 - CASSRRTSGSRTDTQYF TGTGCCAGCAGCCGGAGGACTAGCGGGTCCCGCACAGATACGCAGTATTTT
TRBJ1-1 TRBV19 - - CASSIQGNTEAFF TGTGCCAGTAGTATACAGGGGAACACTGAAGCTTTCTTT
TRBJ1-2 TRBV28 - - CASSSALGGYTF TGTGCCAGCAGTTCTGCTCTGGGTGGCTACACCTTC
TRBJ1-5 TRBV28 - - CASSLGSGGRQPQHF TGTGCCAGCAGTTTAGGGAGTGGAGGGAGGCAGCCCCAGCATTTT
TRBJ1-5 TRBV15 - - CATAGGNQPQHF TGTGCCACCGCTGGGGGCAATCAGCCCCAGCATTTT
TRBJ2-5 TRBV6-5 TRBD1 few CASKGRQGKETQYF TGTGCCAGCAAGGGGAGACAGGGTAAAGAGACCCAGTACTTC
TRBJ2-3 TRBV5-8 TRBD1 - CASSRGTGRTDTQYF TGTGCCAGCAGCCGGGGGACAGGGCGCACAGATACGCAGTATTTT